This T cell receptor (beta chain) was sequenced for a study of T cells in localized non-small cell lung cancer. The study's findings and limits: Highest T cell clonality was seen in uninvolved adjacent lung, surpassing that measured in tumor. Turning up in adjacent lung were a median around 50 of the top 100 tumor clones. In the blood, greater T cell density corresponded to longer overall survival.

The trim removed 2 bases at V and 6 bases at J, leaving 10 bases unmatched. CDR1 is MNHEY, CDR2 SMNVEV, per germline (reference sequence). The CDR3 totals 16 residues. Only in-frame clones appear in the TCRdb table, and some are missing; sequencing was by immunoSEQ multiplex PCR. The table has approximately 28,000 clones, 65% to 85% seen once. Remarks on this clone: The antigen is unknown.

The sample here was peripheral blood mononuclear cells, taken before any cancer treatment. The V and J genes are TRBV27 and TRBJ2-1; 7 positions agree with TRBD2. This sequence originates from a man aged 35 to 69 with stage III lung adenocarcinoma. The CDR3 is CASSLRAGVSGNEQFF. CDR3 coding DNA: TGTGCCAGCAGTTTACGGGCGGGAGTCTCTGGCAATGAGCAGTTCTTC.